This T cell receptor (beta chain) was sequenced for a study of blood T cell repertoires in COVID-19. Study overall: COVID-19 samples collected from the United States, Italy and Spain covered acute and convalescent phases.

Some clones are missing from TCRdb's copy, which holds only in-frame ones; the method was immunoSEQ multiplex PCR. The sample has 430,000 or so clones; 70% to 90% are singletons. Study members were between roughly 18 and 89 years old and lived in 25 or so US regions. Cohort allocation depended upon clinical history that participants reported. Looked up from germline, CDR1 is MNHEY and CDR2 is SVGEGT. CDR3 length: 15 residues. V was trimmed by 0 bases and J by 1 base, leaving 9 bases between them. The TCR comes from a woman aged 40 to 49 who had recovered from COVID-19. What was sequenced was PBMCs or T cells enriched from blood (not recorded which). The genes are TRBV6-2 or TRBV6-3 and TRBJ1-2; no reliable D call. DNA for the CDR3: TGTGCCAGCAGTTACTCGTTCGGAGATAACTATGGCTACACCTTC. Its protein product is CASSYSFGDNYGYTF.